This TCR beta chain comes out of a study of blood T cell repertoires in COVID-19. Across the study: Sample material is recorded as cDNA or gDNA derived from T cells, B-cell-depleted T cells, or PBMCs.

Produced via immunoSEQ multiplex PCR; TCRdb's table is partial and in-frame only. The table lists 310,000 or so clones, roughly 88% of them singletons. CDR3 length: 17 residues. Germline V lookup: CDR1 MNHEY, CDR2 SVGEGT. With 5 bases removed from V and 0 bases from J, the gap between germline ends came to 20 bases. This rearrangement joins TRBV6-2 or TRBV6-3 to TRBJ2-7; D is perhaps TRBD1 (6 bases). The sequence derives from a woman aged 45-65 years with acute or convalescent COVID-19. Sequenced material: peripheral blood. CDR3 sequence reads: CASSKPPFDRHSYEQYF. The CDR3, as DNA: TGTGCCAGCAGTAAACCACCCTTTGACAGGCACTCCTACGAGCAGTACTTC.